Sequencing of this T cell receptor beta chain was carried out in a study of T cell repertoires in cytomegalovirus infection. This clonotype was observed a handful of times. TCRdb re-analysed the reads in MiXCR, keeping a single row per CDR3 protein. The sample consists of some 700,000 distinct CDR3 sequences, about 40% of them appearing once. Trimming at V came to 3 bases and at J to 6 bases, leaving 4 bases not matched to a gene. The CDR3 covers 13 residues. The sequenced sample was PBMCs. This clonotype originated in a human donor in good health (CMV status not recorded). Some clones in this sample may be carry-over from other donors' samples. The chain joins TRBV12-3 or TRBV12-4 to TRBJ2-7; 8 positions match TRBD1. This CDR3 reads CASSFRGLGEQYF. The DNA for the CDR3 is TGTGCCAGCAGTTTCAGGGGGCTGGGCGAGCAGTACTTC.